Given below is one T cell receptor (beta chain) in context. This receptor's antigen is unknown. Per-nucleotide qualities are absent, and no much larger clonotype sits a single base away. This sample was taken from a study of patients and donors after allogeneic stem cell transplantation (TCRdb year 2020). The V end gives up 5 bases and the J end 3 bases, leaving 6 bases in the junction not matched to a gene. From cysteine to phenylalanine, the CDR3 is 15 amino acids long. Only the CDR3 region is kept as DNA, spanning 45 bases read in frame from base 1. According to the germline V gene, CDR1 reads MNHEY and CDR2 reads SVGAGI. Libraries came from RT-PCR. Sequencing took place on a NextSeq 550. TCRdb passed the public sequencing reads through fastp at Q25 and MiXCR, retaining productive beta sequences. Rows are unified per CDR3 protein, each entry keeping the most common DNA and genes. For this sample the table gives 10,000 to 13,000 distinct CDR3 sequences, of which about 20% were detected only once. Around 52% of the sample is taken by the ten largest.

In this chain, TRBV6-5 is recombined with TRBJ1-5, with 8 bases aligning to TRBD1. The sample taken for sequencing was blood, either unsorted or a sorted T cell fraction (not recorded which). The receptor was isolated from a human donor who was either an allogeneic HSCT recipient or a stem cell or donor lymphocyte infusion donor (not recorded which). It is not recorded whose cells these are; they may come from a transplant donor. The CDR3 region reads CASSRTGLTNQPQHF. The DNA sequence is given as TGTGCCAGCAGTCGGACAGGGCTTACCAATCAGCCCCAGCATTTT.